The 31 T cell receptor beta chains in this list originate from one sample, sequenced in a study of spatial heterogeneity in lung cancer. This sample's time point: sample taken at primary tumor resection. In each case, whole RNA from tumor, nontumor lung or frozen PBMC was sequenced unsorted. One entry per CDR3 protein, called by TCRdb with MiXCR from the 5' RACE reads. The table has approximately 11,000 distinct CDR3 sequences, 3% to 4% seen once. The sequenced sample was PBMCs, obtained at surgery. The receptors were gathered from a female donor with early-stage non-small cell lung cancer.

This clonotype has a count of ten or more. Little can be read into the size of this beta chain, an off-target read in a library designed for alpha chains. The chain has TRBV12-3 or TRBV12-4 and TRBJ1-1; 7 bases line up with TRBD1. The CDR3 is made up of 16 amino acids. V was clipped by 5 bases and J by 1 base; unmatched bases: 10. The DNA of the CDR3 is TGTGCCAGCAGTCCAGACAGGGCAAGACCGAACACTGAAGCTTTCTTT. Its translation: CASSPDRARPNTEAFF.

This clonotype was seen at least ten times. This beta chain lies outside the target of a library built for alpha chains; its clone size means little. The CDR3 here is CASSLDPGATYGYTF. CDR3 bases: TGTGCCAGCAGCTTAGATCCAGGGGCGACATATGGCTACACCTTC. The V call is TRBV11-2, the J call TRBJ1-2; the D gene is possibly TRBD1 (6 bases). The germline V gene encodes CDR1 SGHAT and CDR2 FQNNGV. CDR3 length: 15 residues. Trimming took off 0 bases at V and 5 bases at J, with 13 bases between the two ends.

This clonotype was found many times. This beta chain lies outside the target of a library built for alpha chains; its clone size means little. V is TRBV6-2 or TRBV6-3 and J is TRBJ2-7; D gene ambiguous. V was pared by 6 bases and J by 1 base, with 10 bases between. This CDR3 spans 13 amino acids. Germline loops: CDR1 MNHEY, CDR2 SVGEGT. The CDR3 DNA reads TGTGCCAGCAGCCGTAGCAGGTCCTACGAGCAGTACTTC. Encoded protein: CASSRSRSYEQYF.

This clonotype was detected ten times or more. This beta chain is off target for a library built for alpha chains, so its abundance means little. The V call is TRBV14, the J call TRBJ1-6; a possible D gene is TRBD1 (5 bases). The CDR3 has 13 residues. Per germline, CDR1 SGHDN and CDR2 FVKESK. Trimming removed 8 bases at V and 10 bases at J, with 15 bases between. The CDR3 region is CASSGEGRSPLHF. The CDR3, as DNA: TGTGCCAGCTCCGGGGAGGGGCGCTCACCCCTCCACTTT.

There are many counts of this clonotype. The library was built for alpha chains, so this beta chain is an off-target read and its size means little. The J gene is TRBJ2-7, the V gene TRBV20-1; D gene uncertain. CDR1 and CDR2 (germline): DFQATT, SNEGSKA (reference sequence). Deletions cut 6 bases from V and 5 bases from J, with 17 bases between. The CDR3 sequence is 13 residues long. The CDR3 coding sequence is TGCAGTGCGGGGTCTCCCAGTTTCCACGAGCAGTACTTC. Protein sequence: CSAGSPSFHEQYF.

This clonotype showed up many times. Since it is a stray read in a library aimed at alpha chains, this beta chain has a size that is not meaningful. The rearrangement links TRBV25-1 to TRBJ1-1; TRBD1 is a possible D gene (5 bases). The V end lost 6 bases, the J end lost 0 bases, and 8 bases lay between the germline ends. The CDR3 contains 13 residues. The germline CDR1 and CDR2 sequences are MGHDK and SYGVNS. CDR3 amino acids: CASRQGMNTEAFF. CDR3 nucleotides: TGTGCCAGCAGGCAGGGTATGAACACTGAAGCTTTCTTT.

This clonotype appeared many times. This beta chain is an unintended read in a library built for alpha chains; its size means little. The chain combines TRBV2 with TRBJ2-4; D is perhaps TRBD2 (6 bases). Trimming cost V 7 bases and J 2 bases, with 12 bases left between them. The CDR3 sequence is 14 residues long. Germline CDR1 SNHLY, CDR2 FYNNEI. The CDR3 coding sequence is TGTGCCAGCATGATGGCGGGATCCAAAAACATTCAGTACTTC. This encodes CASMMAGSKNIQYF.

This clonotype was detected ten times or more. This beta chain slipped into a library made for alpha chains as a stray read, so its size is not meaningful. The chain joins TRBV6-1 to TRBJ1-1; the D is unclear. Between the trimmed V and J ends, which lost 3 bases and 11 bases, there was a span of 10 bases. The CDR3 runs to 11 residues. Germline CDR1 reads MNHNS; CDR2 reads SASEGT. The CDR3 region is CASSERRVAFF. The CDR3 DNA is TGTGCCAGCAGTGAGAGGAGGGTGGCTTTCTTT.

At least ten counts were recorded for this clonotype. In a library made to pick up alpha chains, this beta chain is a stray read with a size that means little. The chain couples TRBV2 to TRBJ2-7, with 7 bases that match TRBD2. The length of the CDR3 is 12 residues. Losses at the gene ends were 10 bases for V and 7 bases for J; bases not matched to a gene: 10. The germline gives CDR1 SNHLY, CDR2 FYNNEI. The CDR3 spells CATAMGTTEQYF. CDR3 nucleotide sequence: TGTGCCACCGCGATGGGGACTACGGAGCAGTACTTC.

This clonotype showed up many times. In a library made to pick up alpha chains, this beta chain is a stray read with a size that means little. The chain links TRBV29-1 to TRBJ2-3; TRBD2 matches 10 bases. The CDR3 extends over 14 amino acids. V shed 3 bases and J 3 bases; nucleotides not matched to a gene: 3. Germline V lookup: CDR1 SQVTM, CDR2 ANQGSEA. CDR3 sequence reads: CSVDPSGSTDTQYF. The CDR3 nucleotides read TGCAGCGTTGACCCTAGCGGGAGTACAGATACGCAGTATTTT.

This clonotype was detected a few times. Found in a library prepared for alpha chains, this beta chain is an off-target read, and its abundance has little meaning. V gene TRBV12-3 or TRBV12-4 combines with J gene TRBJ2-1; no reliable D call. Trimming shortened V by 6 bases and J by 1 base, and 13 bases separated the two germline ends. The CDR3 covers 15 residues. The CDR3 loop is CASRPVAGSYNEQFF. Written as DNA, the CDR3 is TGTGCCAGCAGGCCGGTGGCTGGGTCCTACAATGAGCAGTTCTTC.

This clonotype was seen ten or more times. Because the library targeted alpha chains, this beta chain is an off-target read whose size means little. This rearrangement joins TRBV4-2 to TRBJ2-1, with 9 bases aligning to TRBD1. This CDR3 has 19 amino acids. Germline assignment: CDR1 LGHNA and CDR2 YNFKEQ. J gave up 3 bases and V 0 bases, and 12 bases lay outside the gene matches. The CDR3 sequence is CASSQEGQGGGGNYNEQFF. CDR3 nucleotide sequence: TGTGCCAGCAGCCAAGAGGGACAGGGAGGAGGCGGGAACTACAATGAGCAGTTCTTC.

This clonotype was detected a few times. This beta chain came through as a stray read in a library set up for alpha chains, and its size says little. The chain combines TRBV28 with TRBJ2-5, with D possibly being TRBD1 (6 bases). The CDR3 length is 17 residues. V gave up 6 bases and J gave up 1 base, with 21 bases separating them. Germline V gene sequence: CDR1 MDHEN, CDR2 SYDVKM. CDR3 protein: CASSSTGLAGLQETQYF. In DNA form, the CDR3 reads TGTGCCAGCAGCTCGACAGGCCTTGCCGGACTCCAAGAGACCCAGTACTTC.

In its sample, this clonotype was seen many times. The library was designed around alpha chains, so this beta chain is a stray read whose abundance carries little weight. The chain carries TRBV4-3 and TRBJ2-2, with a weak D call TRBD2 (6 bases). The CDR3 is 16 residues long. Germline V CDR1 and CDR2: LGHNA, YSLEER. Trimming removed 1 base from V and 5 bases from J, with 14 bases in between. Here the CDR3 reads CASSQGWRAETGELFF. The CDR3 nucleotides read TGCGCCAGCAGCCAAGGGTGGAGGGCTGAGACCGGGGAGCTGTTTTTT.

As for this clonotype: This beta chain slipped into a library made for alpha chains as a stray read, so its size is not meaningful. The CDR3 DNA sequence: TGTGCCAGCAGTTCCCCCGACAGGGACGAGCAGTACTTC. Translated, it gives CASSSPDRDEQYF. V is TRBV6-2 or TRBV6-3 and J is TRBJ2-7, with TRBD1 matching over 7 bases. CDR3 length: 13 amino acids. CDR1 and CDR2 from the germline V gene are MNHEY and SVGEGT. With 4 bases clipped from V and 5 bases from J, the junction kept 5 bases outside the gene matches.

Turning to this clonotype: This beta chain is an off-target read within a library intended for alpha chains, so its frequency means little. The J gene is TRBJ2-3, the V gene TRBV20-1, with D perhaps assigned TRBD1 or TRBD2 (6 bases each). The CDR3 totals 14 residues. V was shortened by 3 bases and J by 2 bases, with 12 bases between the two germline ends. Germline values: CDR1 DFQATT, CDR2 SNEGSKA (reference sequence). CDR3 in DNA: TGCAGTGCTAGCCCGGGGGCGAACACAGATACGCAGTATTTT. Protein product: CSASPGANTDTQYF.

As regards this clonotype: Because the library targeted alpha chains, this beta chain is an off-target read whose size means little. The chain uses TRBV7-6 and TRBJ2-1; 7 positions agree with TRBD1. This CDR3 spans 17 amino acids. Germline trimming cut 1 base from V and 0 bases from J; bases unmatched to any gene: 6. Germline assignment: CDR1 SGHVS and CDR2 FNYEAQ. The CDR3 DNA sequence: TGTGCCAGCAGCTTAGGCTGGACAGGTCACTCCTACAATGAGCAGTTCTTC. Its translation: CASSLGWTGHSYNEQFF.

This clonotype was detected ten times or more. This beta chain turned up in a library designed for alpha chains; as an off-target read, its abundance says little. The chain uses TRBV20-1 and TRBJ1-1; D remains ambiguous. The V gene lost 1 base and the J gene lost 5 bases, with 8 bases spanning the gap. Germline loops: CDR1 DFQATT, CDR2 SNEGSKA (reference sequence). The CDR3 runs to 12 residues. CDR3 amino acids: CSARAPPTEAFF. The CDR3 DNA reads TGCAGTGCTAGAGCCCCCCCAACTGAAGCTTTCTTT.

This clonotype was seen more than once but under ten times. This beta chain slipped into a library made for alpha chains as a stray read, so its size is not meaningful. The genes are TRBV30 and TRBJ1-1; the D is unclear. Trimming stripped 2 bases from V and 0 bases from J, with 10 bases between. Germline CDR1 GTSNPN, CDR2 SVGIG (reference sequence). CDR3 size: 14 residues. CDR3 nucleotide sequence: TGTGCCTGGAGTCCCCAGACGATGAACACTGAAGCTTTCTTT. Encoded protein: CAWSPQTMNTEAFF.

This clonotype has only a few counts. This beta chain is an unintended read in a library built for alpha chains; its size means little. V gene TRBV6-2 or TRBV6-3 combines with J gene TRBJ1-1; the match to TRBD1 covers 8 bases. V lost 0 bases and J lost 11; bases outside the gene matches: 11. Germline lookup yields CDR1 MNHEY and CDR2 SVGEGT. CDR3 length equals 15 residues. The CDR3 region has the DNA TGTGCCAGCAGTTACTCCTCACACCGGACAGGGCGGGCTTTCTTT. This gives the protein CASSYSSHRTGRAFF.

This clonotype was counted ten times or more. A library prepared for alpha chains yielded this beta chain as an off-target read; its size is of little meaning. J is TRBJ1-1 and V is TRBV5-1, with D perhaps TRBD1 (5 bases). Germline CDR1 is SGHRS and CDR2 is YFSETQ. CDR3 length equals 15 residues. Trimming cost V 2 bases and J 3 bases, with 14 bases left between them. Here the CDR3 DNA reads TGCGCCAGCAGCTTATTTGGGAGAGGGGACACTGAAGCTTTCTTT. Translated, it gives CASSLFGRGDTEAFF. Full variable domain (missing parts from reference TRBV5-1 and TRBJ1-1): KAGVTQTPRYLIKTRGQQVTLSCSPISGHRSVSWYQQTPGQGLQFLFEYFSETQRNKGNFPGRFSGRQFSNSRSEMNVSTLELGDSALYLCASSLFGRGDTEAFFGQGTRLTVV.

This clonotype was counted at least ten times. This beta chain came through as a stray read in a library set up for alpha chains, and its size says little. This rearrangement joins TRBV2 to TRBJ2-1; 15 bases align to TRBD2. This CDR3 region has 16 residues. Germline V gives CDR1 SNHLY, CDR2 FYNNEI. V gave up 8 bases and J gave up 4 bases; unmatched junction bases: 6. This chain's CDR3 is CASGGLAGGRYNEQFF. DNA for the CDR3: TGTGCCAGCGGAGGACTAGCGGGAGGGCGTTACAATGAGCAGTTCTTC.

This clonotype was recorded at least ten times. This beta chain came through as a stray read in a library set up for alpha chains, and its size says little. The V call is TRBV28, the J call TRBJ2-5; D may be TRBD2 (5 bases). Germline V lookup: CDR1 MDHEN, CDR2 SYDVKM. The CDR3 spans 16 residues. Between the trimmed V and J ends, which lost 6 bases and 4 bases, there was a span of 21 bases. CDR3 region: CASRSLGTGPRETQYF. Written as DNA, the CDR3 is TGTGCCAGCAGATCACTAGGTACTGGCCCAAGAGAGACCCAGTACTTC.

As concerns this clonotype: A library prepared for alpha chains yielded this beta chain as an off-target read; its size is of little meaning. The rearrangement links TRBV19 to TRBJ2-1, with 7 bases lining up with TRBD1. The CDR3 is made up of 16 amino acids. Germline V gene data show CDR1 as LNHDA and CDR2 as SQIVND (reference sequence). Losses at the gene ends were 2 bases for V and 2 bases for J; bases not matched to a gene: 6. The CDR3: CASSITDRATYNEQFF. The CDR3 region has the DNA TGTGCCAGTAGTATAACAGACAGGGCAACCTACAATGAGCAGTTCTTC.

Note on this clonotype: A library prepared for alpha chains yielded this beta chain as an off-target read; its size is of little meaning. V is TRBV5-1 and J is TRBJ2-7, with D perhaps TRBD2 (5 bases). Per germline, CDR1 SGHRS and CDR2 YFSETQ. Trimming removed 1 base from V and 0 bases from J, with 8 bases in between. CDR3 length equals 14 residues. The CDR3 coding sequence is TGCGCCAGCAGCTTGTCTGAGGGCTCCTACGAGCAGTACTTC. It codes for CASSLSEGSYEQYF.

This clonotype has just a few counts. The library was prepared for alpha chains; this beta chain is a stray read, so its frequency means little. The gene calls are TRBV6-5 and TRBJ2-7; no firm D call. The germline V and J ends were trimmed by 4 bases and 1 base, with 11 bases remaining between them. The CDR3 is 14 amino acids. Germline-derived CDR1 and CDR2 are MNHEY and SVGAGI. This CDR3 is CASSLFPGSYEQYF. CDR3 sequence (DNA): TGTGCCAGCAGTTTGTTTCCCGGATCCTACGAGCAGTACTTC.

This clonotype was recorded many times. Being off target in a library aimed at alpha chains, this beta chain has a size of little meaning. The CDR3 here is CASSVAGLALGTDTQYF. As DNA, the CDR3 is TGTGCCAGCAGCGTAGCAGGGCTAGCGTTGGGCACAGATACGCAGTATTTT. This chain links TRBV9 with TRBJ2-3; D might be TRBD2 (6 bases). CDR1 is SGDLS, CDR2 YYNGEE, per germline. V dropped 0 bases and J dropped 1 base, with 15 bases sitting between them. This CDR3 is built from 17 residues. Filled out from reference TRBV9 and TRBJ2-3, the complete variable domain reads DSGVTQTPKHLITATGQRVTLRCSPRSGDLSVYWYQQSLDQGLQFLIQYYNGEERAKGNILERFSAQQFPDLHSELNLSSLELGDSALYFCASSVAGLALGTDTQYFGPGTRLTVL.

This clonotype was observed at least ten times. Since it is a stray read in a library aimed at alpha chains, this beta chain has a size that is not meaningful. The chain's CDR3 is CAPRTRTYEQYF. The DNA for the CDR3 is TGTGCCCCCAGGACGAGGACCTACGAGCAGTACTTC. The chain recombines TRBV6-5 with TRBJ2-7; D call uncertain. The ends were cut back, 11 bases at V and 2 bases at J, with 13 bases in the middle. The CDR3 consists of 12 residues. CDR1 and CDR2 (germline): MNHEY, SVGAGI.

In this sample, this clonotype turned up many times. A library prepared for alpha chains yielded this beta chain as an off-target read; its size is of little meaning. The V gene is TRBV6-5, the J gene TRBJ2-2; TRBD2 aligns across 12 bases. Germline V gives CDR1 MNHEY, CDR2 SVGAGI. The V segment lost 5 bases and the J segment 1 base; nucleotides outside the gene matches: 2. The CDR3 covers 16 residues. The CDR3 DNA follows: TGTGCCAGCAGTCTACTAGCGGGAGGGAACACCGGGGAGCTGTTTTTT. This encodes CASSLLAGGNTGELFF.

This clonotype was picked up many times. This beta chain turned up in a library designed for alpha chains; as an off-target read, its abundance says little. The rearrangement links TRBV5-1 to TRBJ2-1; the match to TRBD2 covers 14 bases. The CDR3 totals 15 residues. Germline trimming cut 3 bases from V and 8 bases from J; bases unmatched to any gene: 4. Germline CDR1 and CDR2: SGHRS and YFSETQ. The CDR3 protein is CASSSGLAGVDEQFF. The CDR3 nucleotides are TGCGCCAGCAGCTCGGGACTAGCGGGAGTCGATGAGCAGTTCTTC.

This clonotype has ten or more counts. This beta chain turned up in a library designed for alpha chains; as an off-target read, its abundance says little. V is TRBV7-3 and J is TRBJ2-2; 9 bases are a match to TRBD1. The CDR3 length is 16 residues. Germline V lookup: CDR1 SGHTA, CDR2 FQGTGA. Trimming took 4 bases from V and 0 from J; bases not matched to a gene: 3. The CDR3 nucleotides are TGTGCCAGCAGCTCACGACAGGGGGCGAACACCGGGGAGCTGTTTTTT. It codes for CASSSRQGANTGELFF.